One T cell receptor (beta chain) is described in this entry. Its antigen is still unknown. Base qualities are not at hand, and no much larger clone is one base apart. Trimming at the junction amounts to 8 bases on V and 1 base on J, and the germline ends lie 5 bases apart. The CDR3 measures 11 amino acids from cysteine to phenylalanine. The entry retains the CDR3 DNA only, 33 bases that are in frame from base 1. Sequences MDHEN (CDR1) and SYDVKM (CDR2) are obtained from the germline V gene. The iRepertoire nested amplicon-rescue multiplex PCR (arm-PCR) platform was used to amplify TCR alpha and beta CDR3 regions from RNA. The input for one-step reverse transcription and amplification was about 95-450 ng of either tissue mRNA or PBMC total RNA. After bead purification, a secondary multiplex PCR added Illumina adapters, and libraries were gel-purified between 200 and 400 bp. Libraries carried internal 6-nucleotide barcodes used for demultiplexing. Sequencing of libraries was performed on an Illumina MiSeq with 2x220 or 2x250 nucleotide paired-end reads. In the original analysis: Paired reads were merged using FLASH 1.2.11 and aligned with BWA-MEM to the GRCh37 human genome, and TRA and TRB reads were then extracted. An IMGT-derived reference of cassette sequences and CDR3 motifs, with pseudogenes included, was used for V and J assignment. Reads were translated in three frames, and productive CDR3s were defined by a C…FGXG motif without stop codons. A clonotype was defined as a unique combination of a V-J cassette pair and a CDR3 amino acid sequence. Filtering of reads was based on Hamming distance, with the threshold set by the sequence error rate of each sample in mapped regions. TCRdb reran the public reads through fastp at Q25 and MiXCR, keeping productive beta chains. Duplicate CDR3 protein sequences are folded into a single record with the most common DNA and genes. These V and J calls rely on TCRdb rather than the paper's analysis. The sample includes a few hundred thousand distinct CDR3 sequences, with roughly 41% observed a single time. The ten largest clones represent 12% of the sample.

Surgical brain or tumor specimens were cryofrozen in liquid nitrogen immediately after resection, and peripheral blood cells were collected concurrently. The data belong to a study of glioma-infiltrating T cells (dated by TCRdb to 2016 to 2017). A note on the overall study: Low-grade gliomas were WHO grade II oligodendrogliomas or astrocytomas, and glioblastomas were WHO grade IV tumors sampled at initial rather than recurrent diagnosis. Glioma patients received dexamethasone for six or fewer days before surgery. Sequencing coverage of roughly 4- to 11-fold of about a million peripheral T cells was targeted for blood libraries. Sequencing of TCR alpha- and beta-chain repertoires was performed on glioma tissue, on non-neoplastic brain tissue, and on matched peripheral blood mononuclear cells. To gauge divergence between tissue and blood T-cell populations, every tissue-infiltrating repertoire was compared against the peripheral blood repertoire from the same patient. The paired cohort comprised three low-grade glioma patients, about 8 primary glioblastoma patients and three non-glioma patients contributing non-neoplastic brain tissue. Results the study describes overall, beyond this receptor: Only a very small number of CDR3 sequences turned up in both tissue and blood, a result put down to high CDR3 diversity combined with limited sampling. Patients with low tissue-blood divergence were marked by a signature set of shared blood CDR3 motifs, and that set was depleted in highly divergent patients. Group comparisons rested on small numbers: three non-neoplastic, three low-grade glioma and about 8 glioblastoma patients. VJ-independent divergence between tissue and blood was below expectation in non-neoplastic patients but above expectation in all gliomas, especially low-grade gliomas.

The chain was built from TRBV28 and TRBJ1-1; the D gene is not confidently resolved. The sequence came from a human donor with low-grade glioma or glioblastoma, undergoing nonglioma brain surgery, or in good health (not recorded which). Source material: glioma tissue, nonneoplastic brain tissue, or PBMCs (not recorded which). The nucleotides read TGTGCCAGCTTCCAGAACACTGAAGCTTTCTTT. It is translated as CASFQNTEAFF.